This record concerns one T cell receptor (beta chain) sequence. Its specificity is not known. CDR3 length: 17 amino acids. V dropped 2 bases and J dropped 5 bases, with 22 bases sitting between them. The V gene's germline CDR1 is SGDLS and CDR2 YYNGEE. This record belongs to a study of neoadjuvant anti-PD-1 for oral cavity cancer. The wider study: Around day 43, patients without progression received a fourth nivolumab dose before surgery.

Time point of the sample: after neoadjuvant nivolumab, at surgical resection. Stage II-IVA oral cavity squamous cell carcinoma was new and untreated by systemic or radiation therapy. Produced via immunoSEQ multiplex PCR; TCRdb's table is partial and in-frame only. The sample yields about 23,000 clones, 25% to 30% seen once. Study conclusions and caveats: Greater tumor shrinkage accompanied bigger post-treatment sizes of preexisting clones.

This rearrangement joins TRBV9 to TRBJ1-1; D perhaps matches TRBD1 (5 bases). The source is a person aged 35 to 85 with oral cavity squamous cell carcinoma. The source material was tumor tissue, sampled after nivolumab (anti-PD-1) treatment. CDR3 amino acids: CASSVPTGDRPGTEAFF. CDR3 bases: TGTGCCAGCAGCGTTCCTACGGGGGACCGGCCTGGAACTGAAGCTTTCTTT.